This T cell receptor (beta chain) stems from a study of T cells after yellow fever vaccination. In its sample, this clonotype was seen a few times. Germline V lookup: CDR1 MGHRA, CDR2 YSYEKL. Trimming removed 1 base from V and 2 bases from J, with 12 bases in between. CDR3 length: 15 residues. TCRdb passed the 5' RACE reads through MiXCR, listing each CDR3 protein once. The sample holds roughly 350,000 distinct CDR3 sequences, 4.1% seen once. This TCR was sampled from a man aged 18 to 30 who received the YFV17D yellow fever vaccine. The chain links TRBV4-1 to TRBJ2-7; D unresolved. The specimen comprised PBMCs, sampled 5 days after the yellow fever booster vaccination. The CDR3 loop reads CASSQAMTDTYEQYF. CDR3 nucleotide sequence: TGCGCCAGCAGCCAAGCTATGACGGATACCTACGAGCAGTACTTC.